Following are 5 T cell receptor beta chains from one sample sequenced in a study of regulatory T cells in long-lasting Graves disease. Sequencing libraries for TCR beta were prepared with iRepertoire HTBI primers and Arm-PCR of CDR3 regions. Each CDR3 protein is one row after TCRdb ran MiXCR on the multiplex PCR reads. Of roughly 470,000 distinct CDR3 sequences listed, roughly 20% were seen once; the top ten hold about 8.3%. Time point specified: persistent/refractory GD, antithyroid drugs over 5 years with positive TRAb. Making the TCR library involved RNA that had been extracted from PBMCs. Sequencing was performed on peripheral blood mononuclear cells (PBMCs), taken when the disease was refractory, from a patient treated with antithyroid drugs. The source of these receptors is a female donor with Graves disease.

There are many counts of this clonotype. The V gene is TRBV7-2, the J gene TRBJ2-5, with D hard to call. V was pared by 3 bases and J by 5 bases, with 13 bases between. The length of the CDR3 is 14 residues. Germline lookup yields CDR1 SGHTA and CDR2 FQGNSA. The CDR3: CASSFRRDGETQYF. The CDR3 DNA follows: TGTGCCAGCAGCTTCAGAAGGGATGGGGAGACCCAGTACTTC.

The rearrangement links TRBV7-2 to TRBJ2-7; 7 nucleotides match TRBD1. This CDR3 has 16 residues. The V gene end was trimmed by 5 bases and the J gene end by 6 bases; junction bases not matched to a gene: 16. Germline CDR1 and CDR2: SGHTA and FQGNSA. This chain's CDR3 is CASSGISGTVDSEQYF. The CDR3 DNA is TGTGCCAGCAGCGGTATCTCGGGGACAGTGGATTCCGAGCAGTACTTC.

This clonotype was seen a few times. The rearrangement joins TRBV7-3 to TRBJ2-2; TRBD2 matches 13 bases. The CDR3 runs 16 residues. Germline loops: CDR1 SGHTA, CDR2 FQGTGA. V lost 6 bases to trimming and J lost 8 bases; unmatched junction nucleotides: 9. The CDR3 loop reads CASRSGTSGMSGELFF. The CDR3 region has the DNA TGTGCCAGCAGGTCTGGGACTAGCGGGATGTCTGGGGAGCTGTTTTTT.

This chain connects TRBV24-1 to TRBJ1-1; perhaps TRBD1 as D (6 bases). The CDR3 runs to 14 residues. V was shortened by 4 bases and J by 8 bases, with 16 bases between the two germline ends. CDR1 is KGHDR and CDR2 is SFDVKD in the germline V gene. The CDR3 sequence is CATSDSTGWREAFF. The CDR3 DNA sequence: TGTGCCACCAGTGACTCGACAGGCTGGAGGGAAGCTTTCTTT.

The rearrangement links TRBV20-1 to TRBJ2-7, with 7 positions matching TRBD2. Per germline, CDR1 DFQATT and CDR2 SNEGSKA (reference sequence). The CDR3 contains 12 residues. Losses at the gene ends were 3 bases for V and 2 bases for J; bases not matched to a gene: 1. CDR3 nucleotides: TGCAGTGCTAGCGGGAGGCCCTACGAGCAGTACTTC. Amino acid sequence: CSASGRPYEQYF.